These T cell receptor beta chains were read from a single sample in a study of T cells in tuberculosis. Here immunoSEQ multiplex PCR was the method, and the copy in TCRdb shows in-frame clones only, minus some. This table holds some 31,000 clones, around 90% found once. The material was PBMCs, obtained at tuberculosis diagnosis. Receptors originate from an adult with tuberculosis. CDR3s include the opening cysteine and the closing phenylalanine or tryptophan. D genes are given only for firm matches. Where a row states a size, it is once, few, many or the class of an expanded clone; other rows omit it.

v_call: TRBV5-4
d_call: TRBD2
clone_size: once
j_call: TRBJ2-7
cdr3_nt: TGTGCCAGCAGCCCGGGACTAGCGGGAGTATCCTACGAGCAGTACTTC
cdr3_aa: CASSPGLAGVSYEQYF

v_call: TRBV14
d_call: .
clone_size: .
j_call: TRBJ2-7
cdr3_nt: TGTGCCAGCAGCCCCCCGCAGCGGGCCAAGCCCTACGAGCAGTACTTC
cdr3_aa: CASSPPQRAKPYEQYF

v_call: TRBV9
d_call: TRBD2
clone_size: .
j_call: TRBJ2-1
cdr3_nt: TGTGCCAGCAGCGTATCCGGGGGGTCCCTCTACAATGAGCAGTTCTTC
cdr3_aa: CASSVSGGSLYNEQFF

v_call: TRBV14
d_call: .
clone_size: .
j_call: TRBJ1-2
cdr3_nt: TGTGCCAGCAGCCAAGGGGCGGGAAGAACTTATGGCTACACCTTC
cdr3_aa: CASSQGAGRTYGYTF

v_call: TRBV19
d_call: .
clone_size: .
j_call: TRBJ1-3
cdr3_nt: TGTGCCAGTAGTGATGTCCAGGGCAGCTCTGGAAACACCATATATTTT
cdr3_aa: CASSDVQGSSGNTIYF

v_call: TRBV6-5
d_call: .
clone_size: .
j_call: TRBJ2-1
cdr3_nt: TGTGCCAGCAGTTTATTCCCCGGGAACCCTGGGAATGAGCAGTTCTTC
cdr3_aa: CASSLFPGNPGNEQFF

v_call: TRBV6-1
d_call: .
clone_size: .
j_call: TRBJ1-1
cdr3_nt: TGTGCCAGCAGGGTAACGGGGATCGGCACTGAAGCTTTCTTT
cdr3_aa: CASRVTGIGTEAFF

v_call: TRBV7-3
d_call: .
clone_size: .
j_call: TRBJ1-1
cdr3_nt: TGTGCCAGCAGTAAAAACAGGGCGAGTGAAGCTTTCTTT
cdr3_aa: CASSKNRASEAFF

v_call: TRBV6-5
d_call: TRBD2
clone_size: .
j_call: TRBJ2-4
cdr3_nt: TGTGCCAGCAGGGCTAGCGGGGGCCCCTCGTACTTC
cdr3_aa: CASRASGGPSYF

v_call: TRBV2
d_call: .
clone_size: .
j_call: TRBJ1-1
cdr3_nt: TGTGCCAGCATGATCAGGGCTATGAACACTGAAGCTTTCTTT
cdr3_aa: CASMIRAMNTEAFF

v_call: TRBV19
d_call: .
clone_size: .
j_call: TRBJ1-1
cdr3_nt: TGTGCCAGTAGTGGAAGACGGGGATCTATGAACACTGAAGCTTTCTTT
cdr3_aa: CASSGRRGSMNTEAFF

v_call: TRBV7-2
d_call: TRBD2
clone_size: .
j_call: TRBJ2-1
cdr3_nt: TGTGCCAGCAGCATCAGACTAGCGGGGGCCGGGGACAATGAGCAGTTCTTC
cdr3_aa: CASSIRLAGAGDNEQFF

v_call: TRBV11-3
d_call: TRBD2
clone_size: .
j_call: TRBJ2-3
cdr3_nt: TGTGCCAGCAGCCCATTCTCACTAGCGGGGAGGTCAGATACGCAGTATTTT
cdr3_aa: CASSPFSLAGRSDTQYF

v_call: TRBV18
d_call: TRBD1
clone_size: .
j_call: TRBJ2-6
cdr3_nt: TGTGCCAGCTCACCCCGGAACGTCGGGACAGAGATCTCTGGGGCCAACGTCCTGACTTTC
cdr3_aa: CASSPRNVGTEISGANVLTF

v_call: TRBV5-8
d_call: .
clone_size: .
j_call: TRBJ2-7
cdr3_nt: TGTGCCAGCAGCGGGTCAGGGTGGACCTACGAGCAGTACTTC
cdr3_aa: CASSGSGWTYEQYF

v_call: TRBV5-1
d_call: .
clone_size: .
j_call: TRBJ2-4
cdr3_nt: TGCGCCAGCAGCCCCGATCTCTCCGGGACCAAAAACATTCAGTACTTC
cdr3_aa: CASSPDLSGTKNIQYF

v_call: TRBV4-2
d_call: TRBD2
clone_size: .
j_call: TRBJ2-1
cdr3_nt: TGTGCCAGCAGCCGGGGGGAGGGAGGGACTAGCGGATACAATGAGCAGTTCTTC
cdr3_aa: CASSRGEGGTSGYNEQFF

v_call: TRBV5-1
d_call: .
clone_size: .
j_call: TRBJ2-1
cdr3_nt: TGCGCCAGCAGCTTGCAGGGATTAAATGAGCAGTTCTTC
cdr3_aa: CASSLQGLNEQFF

v_call: TRBV14
d_call: TRBD2
clone_size: .
j_call: TRBJ2-7
cdr3_nt: TGTGCCAGCAGACTAGCGGGATCCTCCTACGAGCAGTACTTC
cdr3_aa: CASRLAGSSYEQYF

v_call: TRBV2
d_call: .
clone_size: .
j_call: TRBJ1-1
cdr3_nt: TGTGCCAGCAGCCCCGTAGTACCGGGTGAAGCTTTCTTT
cdr3_aa: CASSPVVPGEAFF

v_call: TRBV9
d_call: TRBD2
clone_size: .
j_call: TRBJ2-2
cdr3_nt: TGTGCCAGCAGCTCCTCCTTTCTAGCGGGACACACCGGGGAGCTGTTTTTT
cdr3_aa: CASSSSFLAGHTGELFF

v_call: TRBV14
d_call: .
clone_size: .
j_call: TRBJ1-3
cdr3_nt: TGTGCCAGCAGCCGGCCCCCCATCTCTGGAAACACCATATATTTT
cdr3_aa: CASSRPPISGNTIYF

v_call: TRBV6-1
d_call: TRBD1
clone_size: .
j_call: TRBJ1-2
cdr3_nt: TGTGCCAGCAGTGATAGAGAGACAGGGAACTATGGCTACACCTTC
cdr3_aa: CASSDRETGNYGYTF

v_call: TRBV30
d_call: .
clone_size: .
j_call: TRBJ1-1
cdr3_nt: TGTGCCTGGAGTGTACATGGGGGGGGGAACACTGAAGCTTTCTTT
cdr3_aa: CAWSVHGGGNTEAFF